These T cell receptor beta chains were read from a single sample in a study of T cell responses to AZD1222 COVID-19 vaccine. The repertoire was sequenced with immunoSEQ multiplex PCR; TCRdb's copy has only in-frame clones and lacks some. The sample includes about 130,000 clones, 90% to 95% of them seen just once. Sequenced here: peripheral blood, sampled on day 0 of AZD1222 vaccination. The source is an adult in good health. CDR3s include the opening cysteine and the closing phenylalanine or tryptophan.

V: TRBV12-3/TRBV12-4; J: TRBJ2-3; CDR3: CASNLGTDTQYF
V: TRBV29-1; J: TRBJ2-3; CDR3: CSVAREADTQYF
V: TRBV7-9; J: TRBJ1-4; CDR3: CASSLGQEREKLFF
V: TRBV27; J: TRBJ2-7; CDR3: CASSPTSTGEQYF
V: TRBV28; J: TRBJ2-7; CDR3: CASTPGLFYEQYF
V: TRBV23-1; J: TRBJ2-2; CDR3: CATFLSREMSGELFF
V: TRBV6-4; J: TRBJ2-2; CDR3: CASRAGRRYDTGELFF
V: TRBV28; J: TRBJ2-1; CDR3: CASSSEAGGPSNEQFF
V: TRBV9; J: TRBJ2-3; CDR3: CASSYRGSGGTSGADTQYF
V: TRBV10-3; J: TRBJ2-7; CDR3: CAISYPGEGKYEQYF
V: TRBV28; J: TRBJ1-4; CDR3: CASSLGGGFSEKLFF
V: TRBV7-9; J: TRBJ2-2; CDR3: CASSATNTGELFF
V: TRBV27; J: TRBJ2-2; CDR3: CASLGTGELFF
V: TRBV24-1; J: TRBJ1-2; CDR3: CATSDNRGVYGYTF
V: TRBV5-1; J: TRBJ2-1; CDR3: CASSSDGDRANEQFF
V: TRBV2; J: TRBJ2-7; CDR3: CASSDFTYEQYF
V: TRBV19; J: TRBJ1-1; CDR3: CASGEANTEAFF
V: TRBV12-3/TRBV12-4; J: TRBJ1-1; CDR3: CASKENTEAFF
V: TRBV25-1; J: TRBJ1-3; CDR3: CASSEDRSSGNTIYF
V: TRBV10-2; J: TRBJ2-2; CDR3: CASFNTGELFF
V: TRBV24-1; J: TRBJ1-1; CDR3: CAISRAGGGLSEAFF
V: TRBV9; J: TRBJ1-3; CDR3: CASSVEGGASGNTIYF
V: TRBV28; J: TRBJ1-5; CDR3: CASRPTGKSPNQPQHF
V: TRBV5-1; J: TRBJ1-1; CDR3: CASRPLLQPEAFF
V: TRBV4-1; J: TRBJ2-4; CDR3: CASSQSGREWDIQYF
V: TRBV7-6; J: TRBJ2-7; CDR3: CASSLSGGGYEQYF
V: TRBV2; J: TRBJ1-1; CDR3: CASSIQGVNTEAFF
V: TRBV2; J: TRBJ2-7; CDR3: CADRWRINTYEQYF